This T cell receptor (beta chain) was retrieved from a study of OX40 agonist ivuxolimab in advanced cancers. Study context: Across the patients, intravenous ivuxolimab was delivered every 2 weeks at 0.01 to 10 mg/kg. Previous treatment with anti-PD-1, anti-PD-L1 or anti-CTLA-4 therapy was allowed; 40% had received some.

Study-wide results and caveats: Among the lowest peripheral clonal expansion occurred in 0.1-3.0 mg/kg partial responders. Expanded clones belonging to CD8+ T cells outnumbered, on average, those of CD4+.

The ends were cut back, 7 bases at V and 1 base at J, with 10 bases in the middle. Germline CDR1 and CDR2: MNHEY and SMNVEV (reference sequence). This CDR3 region has 13 residues. Repertoires were generated with immunoSEQ multiplex PCR, while TCRdb's copy carries only in-frame clones and drops some. The table shows 50,000 to 65,000 clones, with approximately 88% occurring only once. Of note for this clone: Its antigen is as yet unknown.

The receptor was derived from an adult with an advanced solid tumor such as melanoma, head and neck, liver or kidney cancer. The sample consisted of CD4+ or CD8+ T cells sorted from blood, taken in a trial of the OX40 agonist ivuxolimab. The V and J genes are TRBV27 and TRBJ2-5; D call uncertain. The CDR3: CASILPCQETQYF. The CDR3 DNA is TGTGCCAGCATCCTCCCCTGCCAAGAGACCCAGTACTTC.